The sequence of this T cell receptor (beta chain) was determined in a study of blood T cell repertoires in COVID-19. Adults between about 18 and 89 years of age took part from 24 US areas. Cohort assignment relied on participant-reported clinical history. Donors of Cohort 3 who recovered were those that had two negative PCRs, clearance, or symptom resolution. In the original processing: Nucleated cell counts were estimated from reference gene primer amplification. The method was immunoSEQ multiplex PCR; TCRdb's version includes in-frame clones alone and lacks a portion of them. Clone size and the V and J calls come from that table; the DNA yielded D and trimming. Found here are 150,000 to 200,000 clones, roughly 80% of them singletons; the top ten hold approximately 8.4%. Looked up from germline, CDR1 is SGDLS and CDR2 is YYNGEE. The V and J ends lost 0 bases and 6 bases, in that order; junction bases with no gene match: 14. The CDR3 length is 17 residues.

This TCR was sampled from a woman aged 45-65 years who had recovered from COVID-19. Sample: PBMCs or T cells enriched from blood (not recorded which). The chain couples TRBV9 to TRBJ2-7; 8 bases align to TRBD2. For the CDR3, the DNA is TGTGCCAGCAGCGTAGGGAGCGGGAGTAAGAATTCGGGCGAGCAGTACTTC. The encoded protein is CASSVGSGSKNSGEQYF.